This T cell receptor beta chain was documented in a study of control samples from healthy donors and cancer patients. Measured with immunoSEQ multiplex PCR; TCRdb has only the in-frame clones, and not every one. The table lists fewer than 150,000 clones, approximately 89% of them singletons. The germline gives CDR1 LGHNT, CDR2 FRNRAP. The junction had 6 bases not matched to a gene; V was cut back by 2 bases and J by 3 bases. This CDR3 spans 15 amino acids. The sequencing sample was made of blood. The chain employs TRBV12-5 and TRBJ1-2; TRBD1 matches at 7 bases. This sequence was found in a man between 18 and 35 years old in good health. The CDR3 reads CASGLPLGTDYGYTF. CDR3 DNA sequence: TGTGCTAGTGGTTTGCCCCTCGGGACAGACTATGGCTACACCTTC.